This T cell receptor beta chain came from a study of cytomegalovirus exposure and HLA in healthy donors. The PCR had 60 Vbeta and 13 Jbeta primers. Some clones are missing from TCRdb's copy, which holds only in-frame ones; the method was immunoSEQ multiplex PCR. Here the sample spans approximately 150,000 clones, roughly 79% being singletons. Overall study findings and caveats: Later analysis indicated greater clonal expansion among HLA-associated TCR beta chains than among equally common other chains. Judged likely to be a sequencing artifact was a cluster of highly shared sequence variants. In a later analysis, TCR beta V- and J-gene trimming showed a link to a missense DCLRE1C variant. According to an earlier analysis, most TCR beta V segments yielded productive rearrangements about 90% or about 30% of the time.

After removal of 4 bases from V and 9 bases from J, the junction contained 1 base not matched to a gene. This CDR3 has 14 residues. CDR1 SGHAT and CDR2 FQNNGV come from the germline V gene. Concerning this clone itself: The antigen is undetermined.

Sequenced material: PBMCs. This chain links TRBV11-2 with TRBJ1-6, with 12 bases that match TRBD1. The sequence was collected from a woman aged 18 to 35 in good health and CMV-seropositive. CDR3 protein: CASSWGQGASPLHF. CDR3 DNA: TGTGCCAGCAGCTGGGGACAGGGGGCTTCACCCCTCCACTTT.